This TCR beta chain was profiled in a study of cytomegalovirus exposure and HLA in healthy donors. Study as a whole: A prior study identified 110 million or so unique TCR beta sequences from some 180 million T cells. General observations from the study: A few chains tied to CMV proved CMV antigen-specific in vitro. Most likely, a cluster of highly shared sequence variants arose as a sequencing artifact.

The PCR ran on 60 Vbeta and 13 Jbeta primers. Generated by immunoSEQ multiplex PCR, the TCRdb table keeps only in-frame clones and is missing some. The sample includes 150,000 to 200,000 clones, 70% to 90% of them seen just once. The CDR3 totals 11 residues. Germline CDR1 is GTSNPN and CDR2 is SVGIG (reference sequence). V was clipped by 4 bases and J by 6 bases, with 6 bases between them. A remark on this clone: No antigen is known for it.

V is TRBV30 and J is TRBJ1-4; D gene ambiguous. The sequenced sample consisted of PBMCs. The sequence was collected from a man aged 18 to 30 in good health and CMV-seropositive. The CDR3 loop is CAWNFDEKLFF. CDR3 coding DNA: TGTGCCTGGAATTTCGATGAAAAACTGTTTTTT.